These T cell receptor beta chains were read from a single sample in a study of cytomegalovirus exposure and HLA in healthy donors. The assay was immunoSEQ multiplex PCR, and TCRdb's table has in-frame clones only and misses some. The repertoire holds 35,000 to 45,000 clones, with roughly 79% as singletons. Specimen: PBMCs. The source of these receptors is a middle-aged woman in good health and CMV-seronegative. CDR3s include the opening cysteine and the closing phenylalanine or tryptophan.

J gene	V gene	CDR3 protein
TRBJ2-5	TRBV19	CASSTREETQYF
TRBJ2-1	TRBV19	CASSKIPGQGVDEQFF
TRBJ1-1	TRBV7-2	CASSLPGSTEAFF
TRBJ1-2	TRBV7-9	CASTEWGQGYGYTF
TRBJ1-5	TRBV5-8	CASSLRDSEVQPQHF
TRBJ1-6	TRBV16	CASSLRGGRANSPLHF
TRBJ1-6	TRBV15	CATSRAGWTGHSPLHF
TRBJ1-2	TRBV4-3	CASSQVPGGGYGYTF
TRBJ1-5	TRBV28	CASSLGGGNNQPQHF
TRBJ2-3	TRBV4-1	CASSQGQGSGGGTDTQYF
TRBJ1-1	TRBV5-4	CASSLPGGNTEAFF
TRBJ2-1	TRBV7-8	CASSLGSGSYNEQFF
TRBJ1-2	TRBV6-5	CASTGRQGRSGYTF
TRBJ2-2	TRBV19	CASSMGGAGELFF
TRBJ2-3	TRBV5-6	CASSWTSTDTQYF
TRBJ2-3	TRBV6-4	CASRPTRERGDSSTDTQYF
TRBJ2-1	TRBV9	CASSVGGGQSSYNEQFF
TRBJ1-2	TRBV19	CASRPGLGPNNYGYTF
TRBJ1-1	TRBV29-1	CSGGWGGNTEAFF
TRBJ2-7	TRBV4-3	CASSQGTGDYEQYF
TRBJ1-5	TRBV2	CASSASMSNQPQHF
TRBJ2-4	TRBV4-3	CASSQDGSGIQYF
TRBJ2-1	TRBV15	CATSRDRVAGEQFF
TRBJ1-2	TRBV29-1	CSSKPTGASDGYTF
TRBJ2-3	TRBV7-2	CASSFLAGGKDTQYF
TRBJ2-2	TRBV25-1	CASTGRTQINTGELFF
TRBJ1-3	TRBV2	CASSLDSSGGNTIYF
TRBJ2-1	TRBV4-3	CASSQDLAGGEYEQFF
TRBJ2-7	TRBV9	CASSLAGNSYEQYF
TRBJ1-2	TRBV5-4	CASSLGQVDGYTF
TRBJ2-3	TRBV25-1	CASSAKDTQYF
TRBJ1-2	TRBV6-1	CASSDGTGRSYGYTF
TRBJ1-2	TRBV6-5	CASSYLQGGGYTF
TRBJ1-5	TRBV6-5	CASSRDRGRNQPQHF
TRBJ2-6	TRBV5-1	CASRRDSVLRGANVLTF
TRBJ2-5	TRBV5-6	CASSRRGGTETQYF
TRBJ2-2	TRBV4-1	CASRASGGNTGELFF
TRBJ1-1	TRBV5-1	CASSLGAGVNTEAFF
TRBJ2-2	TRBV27	CVVRGRTDTGELFF
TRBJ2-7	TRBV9	CASSVGTGLYEQYF
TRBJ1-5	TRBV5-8	CASSLFKGTENQPQHF
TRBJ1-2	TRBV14	CASSRSLISSGYGYTF
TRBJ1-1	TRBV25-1	CASSPPGQTHTEAFF
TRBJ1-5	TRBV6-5	CASSRGGGRNQPQHF
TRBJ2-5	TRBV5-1	CASSLTGETQYF
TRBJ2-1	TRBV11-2	CASSANRGYNEQFF
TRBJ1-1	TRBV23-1	CASSLEQENTEAFF
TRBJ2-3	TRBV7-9	CASSLGQTTDTQYF
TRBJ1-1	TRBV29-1	CSVVGVPSHRLLLNTEAFF
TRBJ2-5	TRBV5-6	CASSLSGSETQYF
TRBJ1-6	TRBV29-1	CSARDSNSPLHF
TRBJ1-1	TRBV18	CASLGQLNTEAFF
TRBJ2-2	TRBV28	CASSALLAGNTGELFF
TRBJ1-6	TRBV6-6	CASRDRLDNSPLHF
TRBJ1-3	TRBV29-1	CSVLQDSGNTIYF
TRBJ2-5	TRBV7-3	CASSLIGGGQETQYF
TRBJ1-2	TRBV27	CASSTRQGRGYTF
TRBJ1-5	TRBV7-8	CASSLNRDLLQPQHF